This entry features one T cell receptor beta chain sequence. The sample comes from a study of blood T cell repertoires in COVID-19. Study-level background: The analysed material was cDNA or gDNA that came from T cells, B-cell-depleted T cells, or PBMCs.

The assay was immunoSEQ multiplex PCR, and TCRdb's table has in-frame clones only and misses some. The sample has some 530,000 clones, approximately 85% seen once. Trimming shortened V by 0 bases and J by 10 bases, and 12 bases separated the two germline ends. CDR3 size: 14 residues. CDR1 MGHRA and CDR2 YSYEKL come from the germline V gene. Source material: peripheral blood. The sequence came from a human donor in a cohort sampled during active COVID-19. The rearrangement joins TRBV4-1 to TRBJ1-4; the D is unclear. The CDR3 sequence is CASSQDLGRGKLFF. The CDR3 DNA reads as TGCGCCAGCAGCCAAGATCTGGGCCGGGGAAAACTGTTTTTT.